The entry that follows covers one T cell receptor beta chain sequence. Antigen specificity is unknown. This record belongs to a study of cytomegalovirus exposure and HLA in healthy donors. The study's findings and limits: Analyzed later, most CMV-associated TCR beta chains appeared HLA-restricted.

The CDR3 sequence is 15 residues long. Per germline, CDR1 MDHEN and CDR2 SYDVKM. V lost 5 bases, J lost 7 bases, and 10 bases stayed unmatched. Primers: 60 Vbeta forward and 13 Jbeta reverse. Measured with immunoSEQ multiplex PCR; TCRdb has only the in-frame clones, and not every one. In the table there are approximately 160,000 clones, approximately 70% of which are singletons. Sample: PBMCs. The chain employs TRBV28 and TRBJ2-1; TRBD2 matches at 8 bases. This receptor was taken from a man aged 18 to 35 in good health and CMV-seropositive. The CDR3 spells CASSRRTSRGNEQFF. The CDR3 DNA sequence: TGTGCCAGCAGTCGCCGGACTAGCCGGGGGAATGAGCAGTTCTTC.